Sequencing of this TCR beta chain was carried out in a study of cytomegalovirus exposure and HLA in healthy donors. The V gene's germline CDR1 is SEHNR and CDR2 FQNEAQ (reference sequence). This CDR3 is 16 amino acids long. Trimming took 2 bases from V and 4 from J; bases not matched to a gene: 6. Of note for this clone: What it recognizes is unknown.

The PCR ran on 60 Vbeta and 13 Jbeta primers. Produced via immunoSEQ multiplex PCR; TCRdb's table is partial and in-frame only. The repertoire consists of roughly 86,000 clones, with over 75% occurring once and the leading ten covering around 6%. Points from the study as a whole: In the analysis, some V segments, TRBV6-2 and TRBV6-3 included, were excluded as indistinguishable. Three chains linked to CMV were shown in vitro to be specific for CMV antigens.

The specimen was PBMCs. This clonotype was sampled from a female donor in good health and CMV-seronegative. The rearrangement joins TRBV7-9 to TRBJ1-4, with TRBD1 matching over 8 bases. The CDR3 reads CASSLLGTGLNEKLFF. DNA of the CDR3: TGTGCCAGCAGCTTACTCGGGACAGGTCTTAATGAAAAACTGTTTTTT.